These T cell receptor beta chains were read from a single sample in a study of kidney transplant recipient with SARS-CoV-2 infection. TCRdb redid the calling of the reads with MiXCR, one entry per CDR3 protein. The data show 250,000 or so distinct CDR3 sequences, with under 30% seen just once and almost 7.5% held by the top ten. Sequences were derived from a blood sample, sampled at baseline and on roughly day 110 from a kidney transplant recipient. The receptors derive from a male patient aged 25-45 years who had COVID-19 and was a kidney transplant recipient. Some of these T cells may belong to the graft donor. Each CDR3 is given with its conserved first and last residue. D genes are given only for firm matches. Part of the rows lack a size; the others show once, few, many or a class for expanded clones.

TGTGCCAGCAGTGACTTCCAGGGGTATGGTTCACCCCTCCACTTT	CASSDFQGYGSPLHF	-	TRBV2	many	TRBJ1-6
TGTGCCAGCAGTGAAGAGGCTTTCGACAGTGACTCCTACAATGAGCAGTTCTTC	CASSEEAFDSDSYNEQFF	-	TRBV6-1	few	TRBJ2-1
TGCGCCAGCAGCCCCTATATTGCTGGGGCCAACGTCCTGACTTTC	CASSPYIAGANVLTF	-	TRBV4-3	-	TRBJ2-6
TGTGCCAGCACAGGGGGTCGACAAGAGACCCAGTACTTC	CASTGGRQETQYF	TRBD1	TRBV19	many	TRBJ2-5
TGTGCCAGCAGTGATTTCATCTGCATCGGAAAGACCTATGGCTACACCTTC	CASSDFICIGKTYGYTF	-	TRBV6-2/TRBV6-3	many	TRBJ1-2
TGTGCCAGCAGACCCCAGGGGGGCCCGAACACCGGGGAGCTGTTTTTT	CASRPQGGPNTGELFF	-	TRBV27	many	TRBJ2-2
TGTGCCATCAGTGAAAGGGGGCTTGGGTCGGCCGGGGAGCTGTTTTTT	CAISERGLGSAGELFF	TRBD1	TRBV10-3	many	TRBJ2-2
TGTGCCTGGAAGAGTGGCAAGACAGCGACCTCTGGAAACACCATATATTTT	CAWKSGKTATSGNTIYF	-	TRBV30	-	TRBJ1-3
TGTGCCAGCAGCTACAGGGGGGGGCAGATCAACTATGGCTACACCTTC	CASSYRGGQINYGYTF	TRBD1	TRBV7-2	many	TRBJ1-2
TGTGCCACCAGTATAGGTAGCGGGCCCCAGCATTTT	CATSIGSGPQHF	-	TRBV24-1	many	TRBJ1-5
TGTGCCAGCCCCCCAAAGCGGGAGGGCCGTTATGAGCAGTTCTTC	CASPPKREGRYEQFF	TRBD2	TRBV18	-	TRBJ2-1
TGTGCCAGCAGCCCTCCACAGGGGAGTTCACCCCTCCACTTT	CASSPPQGSSPLHF	TRBD1	TRBV9	many	TRBJ1-6
TGTGCCAGCAGCGTCGGACAAATGAACACTGAAGCTTTCTTT	CASSVGQMNTEAFF	-	TRBV6-5	many	TRBJ1-1
TGTGCCTGGAGTGGTACTGCCAATCAGCCCCAGCATTTT	CAWSGTANQPQHF	-	TRBV30	many	TRBJ1-5
TGTGCCAGCAGTAAGATCCGGGACAGGGCGCGAGAGACCCAGTACTTC	CASSKIRDRARETQYF	TRBD1	TRBV6-5	many	TRBJ2-5
TGTGCCAGATGGCCATTAGTGGTGAGAAAGACCTATGGCTACACCTTC	CARWPLVVRKTYGYTF	-	TRBV5-3	many	TRBJ1-2
TGTGCCAGCCTGACAGACAATAGTCGAAAGACCTATGGCTACACCTTC	CASLTDNSRKTYGYTF	-	TRBV5-6	many	TRBJ1-2
TGCAGCGGTACGCCCCGCACAGATACGCAGTATTTT	CSGTPRTDTQYF	-	TRBV29-1	many	TRBJ2-3
TGTGCCAGCAGCTCGACCGGGACTAGCGGAAACTACGAGCAGTACTTC	CASSSTGTSGNYEQYF	TRBD2	TRBV5-4	few	TRBJ2-7
TGTGCCAGCAGCTGGGGGGGGAACACTGAAGCTTTCTTT	CASSWGGNTEAFF	-	TRBV5-5	many	TRBJ1-1
TGTGCCAGCAGCTCCGAGGGTCGGACTGAAGCTTTCTTT	CASSSEGRTEAFF	-	TRBV7-9	many	TRBJ1-1
TGTGCCAGCAGTGTGGAACGGGCAGGCCCCCGCGGCTACACCTTC	CASSVERAGPRGYTF	-	TRBV2	many	TRBJ1-2
TGTGCCAGCACCAAGACAGGGGGCAGTACAGATACGCAGTATTTT	CASTKTGGSTDTQYF	TRBD1	TRBV6-5	-	TRBJ2-3
TGTGCCAGCAGTCGTGGATGCTCACACGGAAAGACCTATGGCTACACCTTC	CASSRGCSHGKTYGYTF	-	TRBV6-4	many	TRBJ1-2
TGTGCCAGCAGTGGGACTAGCGGGGGGCCTAGATCGAACACCGGGGAGCTGTTTTTT	CASSGTSGGPRSNTGELFF	TRBD2	TRBV2	-	TRBJ2-2
TGTGCCACCGGCAGAGTCATGACAGGGGGCGCGAACGAGCAGTACTTC	CATGRVMTGGANEQYF	TRBD1	TRBV15	-	TRBJ2-7
TGTGCCAGCACATCGGGACAGTTTAATGAAAAACTGTTTTTT	CASTSGQFNEKLFF	TRBD1	TRBV7-9	many	TRBJ1-4
TGCGCCAGTGGAGGGACAGGGGATTTCAGAAACACCATATATTTT	CASGGTGDFRNTIYF	TRBD1	TRBV10-1	many	TRBJ1-3
TGTGCCAGCAGCGCTCTCGTTAAGGCTGGAAAGACCTATGGCTACACCTTC	CASSALVKAGKTYGYTF	-	TRBV11-1	many	TRBJ1-2
TGTGCCAGCAGCTTGGGGGCGACAGGGGCCGGATCCTACGAGCAGTACTTC	CASSLGATGAGSYEQYF	TRBD1	TRBV5-4	many	TRBJ2-7
TGTGCCAGCTTGGAACTTCATCCACGAAAGACCTATGGCTACACCTTC	CASLELHPRKTYGYTF	-	TRBV5-8	many	TRBJ1-2
TGTGCCAGTAGTTGGTCGCCGACAAATCGAAGGACCTATGGCTACACCTTC	CASSWSPTNRRTYGYTF	-	TRBV19	few	TRBJ1-2
TGTGCCAGCAGTTACAGGGCCAATGAGCAGTTCTTC	CASSYRANEQFF	-	TRBV6-5	few	TRBJ2-1
TGCAGTGCACCTACCACAGGGGGCTCCTCTGGCTACACCTTC	CSAPTTGGSSGYTF	TRBD1	TRBV20-1	many	TRBJ1-2